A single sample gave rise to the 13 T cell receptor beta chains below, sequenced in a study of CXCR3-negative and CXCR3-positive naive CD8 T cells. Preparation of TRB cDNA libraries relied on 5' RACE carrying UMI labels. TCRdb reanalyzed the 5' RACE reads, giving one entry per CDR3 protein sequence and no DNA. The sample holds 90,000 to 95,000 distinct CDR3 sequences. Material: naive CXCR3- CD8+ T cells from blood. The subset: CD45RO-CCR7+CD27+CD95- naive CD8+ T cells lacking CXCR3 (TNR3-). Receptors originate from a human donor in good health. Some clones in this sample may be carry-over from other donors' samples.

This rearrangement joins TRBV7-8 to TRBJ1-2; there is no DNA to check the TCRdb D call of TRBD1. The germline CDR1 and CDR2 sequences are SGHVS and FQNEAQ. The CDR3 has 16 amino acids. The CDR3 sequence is CASSVGRTGPGYGYTF.

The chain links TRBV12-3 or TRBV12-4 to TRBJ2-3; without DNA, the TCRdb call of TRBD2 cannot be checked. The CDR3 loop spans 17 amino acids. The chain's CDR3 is CASSMTSGFTATDTQYF.

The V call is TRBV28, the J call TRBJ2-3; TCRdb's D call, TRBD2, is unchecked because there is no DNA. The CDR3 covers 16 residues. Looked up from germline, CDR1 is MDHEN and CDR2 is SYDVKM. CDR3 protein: CASSLLTSVPTDTQYF.

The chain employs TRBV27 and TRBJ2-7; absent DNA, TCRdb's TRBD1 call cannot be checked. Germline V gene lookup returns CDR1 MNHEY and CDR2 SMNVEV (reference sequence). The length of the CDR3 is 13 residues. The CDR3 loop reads CASSSLTGGEQYF.

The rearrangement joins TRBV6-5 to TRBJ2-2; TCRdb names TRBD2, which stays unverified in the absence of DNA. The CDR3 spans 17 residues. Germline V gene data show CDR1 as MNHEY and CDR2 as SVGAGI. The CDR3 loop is CATTRVAGGSDTGELFF.

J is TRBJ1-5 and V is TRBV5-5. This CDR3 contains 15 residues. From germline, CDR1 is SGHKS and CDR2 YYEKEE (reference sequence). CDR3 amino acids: CASSLGRAQGQPQHF. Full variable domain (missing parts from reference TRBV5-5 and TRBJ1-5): DAGVTQSPTHLIKTRGQQVTLRCSPISGHKSVSWYQQVLGQGPQFIFQYYEKEERGRGNFPDRFSARQFPNYSSELNVNALLLGDSALYLCASSLGRAQGQPQHFGDGTRLSIL.

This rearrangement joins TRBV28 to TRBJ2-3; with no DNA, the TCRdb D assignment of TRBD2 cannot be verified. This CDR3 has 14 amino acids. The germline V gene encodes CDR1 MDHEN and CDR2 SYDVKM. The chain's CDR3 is CASSSSGSTDTQYF.

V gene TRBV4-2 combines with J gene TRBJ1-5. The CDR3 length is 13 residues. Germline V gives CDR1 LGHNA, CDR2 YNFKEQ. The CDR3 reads CASSLPEGQPQHF.

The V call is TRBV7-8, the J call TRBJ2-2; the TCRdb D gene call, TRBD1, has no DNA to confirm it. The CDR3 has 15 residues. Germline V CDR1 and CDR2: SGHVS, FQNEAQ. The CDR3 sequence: CASSSGGGNTGELFF.

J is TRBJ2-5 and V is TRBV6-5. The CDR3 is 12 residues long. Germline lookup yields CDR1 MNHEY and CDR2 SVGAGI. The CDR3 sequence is CASSQNQETQYF.

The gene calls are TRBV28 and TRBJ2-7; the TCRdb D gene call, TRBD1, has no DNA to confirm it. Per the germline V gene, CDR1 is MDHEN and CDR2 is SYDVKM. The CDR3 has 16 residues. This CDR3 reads CASSLRGTFTSYEQYF. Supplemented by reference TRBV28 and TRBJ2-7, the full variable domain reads DVKVTQSSRYLVKRTGEKVFLECVQDMDHENMFWYRQDPGLGLRLIYFSYDVKMKEKGDIPEGYSVSREKKERFSLILESASTNQTSMYLCASSLRGTFTSYEQYFGPGTRLTVT.

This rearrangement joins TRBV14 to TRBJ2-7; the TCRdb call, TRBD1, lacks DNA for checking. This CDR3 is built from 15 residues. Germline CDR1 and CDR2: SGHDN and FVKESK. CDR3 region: CASSVGQGGTYEQYF.

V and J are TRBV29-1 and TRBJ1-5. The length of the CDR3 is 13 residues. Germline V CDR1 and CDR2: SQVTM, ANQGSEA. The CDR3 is CSVEIDSNQPQHF.